The text below deals with one T cell receptor (beta chain). Its target is not known. The data were obtained in a study of monozygotic twins with inflammatory bowel disease. Reanalyzing the 5' RACE reads, TCRdb keeps one entry per CDR3 protein, without DNA. Recorded here are under 200,000 distinct CDR3 sequences; the top ten clones represent 2% to 2.5%. Overall study results and limits: Against healthy co-twins, IBD patients had lower TCRbeta diversity (measured by inverse Simpson). The analysis yielded no support for one strong signal or clonotype associated with IBD.

CDR3 length equals 15 residues. Germline V lookup: CDR1 SEHNR, CDR2 FQNEAQ (reference sequence). V usage is TRBV7-9 and J usage is TRBJ2-2; TCRdb designates TRBD1, a call that cannot be tested without DNA. The source material was blood. The TCR sequence derives from a human donor with ulcerative colitis or Crohn's disease, or a healthy co-twin of an affected twin (not recorded which). Here the CDR3 reads CASSPRDINTGELFF.